A selection of T cell receptor beta chains follows, all from one sample in a study of regulatory T cells in long-lasting Graves disease. TCRdb re-called the multiplex PCR reads through MiXCR, storing one row per CDR3 protein. Seen here are 400,000 to 500,000 distinct CDR3 sequences, around 20% observed once, and the top ten hold about 8.3%. Sequencing used peripheral blood mononuclear cells (PBMCs), obtained when the disease was refractory, from a patient treated with antithyroid drugs. The receptors derive from a female donor with Graves disease. Each CDR3 is given with its conserved first and last residue. Each record gives: D gene, clone size, V gene, J gene, CDR3 protein, CDR3 DNA. The D gene is left open where the match is weak. Size values are once, few and many counts, or a class for expanded clones, and some rows have none.

d_gene: NA
abundance: few
v_gene: TRBV19
j_gene: TRBJ2-2
CDR3aa: CASSRRGSGELFF
CDR3nt: TGTGCCAGTAGTAGGAGGGGATCCGGGGAGCTGTTTTTT

d_gene: NA
abundance: many
v_gene: TRBV6-1
j_gene: TRBJ2-7
CDR3aa: CASSDSQTAGGYEQYF
CDR3nt: TGTGCCAGCAGTGACTCCCAAACGGCAGGGGGGTACGAGCAGTACTTC

d_gene: NA
abundance: few
v_gene: TRBV27
j_gene: TRBJ1-1
CDR3aa: CASSFQGRVDTEAFF
CDR3nt: TGTGCCAGCAGTTTTCAGGGCAGGGTCGACACTGAAGCTTTCTTT

d_gene: NA
abundance: few
v_gene: TRBV2
j_gene: TRBJ2-2
CDR3aa: CASKERGTGELFF
CDR3nt: TGTGCCAGCAAGGAAAGGGGCACCGGGGAGCTGTTTTTT

d_gene: NA
abundance: NA
v_gene: TRBV5-1
j_gene: TRBJ2-7
CDR3aa: CASSLTKRPSYEQYF
CDR3nt: TGCGCCAGCAGCTTAACTAAGCGGCCCTCCTACGAGCAGTACTTC

d_gene: NA
abundance: NA
v_gene: TRBV7-9
j_gene: TRBJ2-2
CDR3aa: CASSRRVPGELFF
CDR3nt: TGTGCCAGCAGCCGCCGGGTTCCCGGGGAGCTGTTTTTT

d_gene: NA
abundance: many
v_gene: TRBV11-2
j_gene: TRBJ1-2
CDR3aa: CASSLDPGYGYTF
CDR3nt: TGTGCCAGCAGCTTAGATCCGGGTTATGGCTACACCTTC

d_gene: NA
abundance: many
v_gene: TRBV2
j_gene: TRBJ1-2
CDR3aa: CASEGDLAGGYTF
CDR3nt: TGTGCCAGCGAGGGGGACTTAGCAGGTGGCTACACCTTC

d_gene: NA
abundance: NA
v_gene: TRBV12-3/TRBV12-4
j_gene: TRBJ1-1
CDR3aa: CAGSLGEGTEAFF
CDR3nt: TGTGCCGGCAGTTTAGGGGAGGGCACTGAAGCTTTCTTT

d_gene: NA
abundance: few
v_gene: TRBV6-5
j_gene: TRBJ2-7
CDR3aa: CASSYSGDSTYEQYF
CDR3nt: TGTGCCAGCAGTTACTCCGGGGACTCAACCTACGAGCAGTACTTC

d_gene: TRBD1
abundance: many
v_gene: TRBV5-1
j_gene: TRBJ2-7
CDR3aa: CASRWTGGSYEQYF
CDR3nt: TGCGCCAGCCGGTGGACAGGGGGCTCCTACGAGCAGTACTTC

d_gene: NA
abundance: many
v_gene: TRBV6-7
j_gene: TRBJ1-1
CDR3aa: CASRTGHGWDTEAFF
CDR3nt: TGTGCCAGCAGGACGGGGCATGGGTGGGACACTGAAGCTTTCTTT

d_gene: TRBD2
abundance: many
v_gene: TRBV10-3
j_gene: TRBJ2-5
CDR3aa: CATGTSGSSRETQYF
CDR3nt: TGTGCCACGGGGACTAGCGGGAGCAGTAGGGAGACCCAGTACTTC

d_gene: NA
abundance: NA
v_gene: TRBV29-1
j_gene: TRBJ1-5
CDR3aa: CSVGGANQPQHF
CDR3nt: TGCAGCGTTGGGGGGGCAAATCAGCCCCAGCATTTT

d_gene: NA
abundance: many
v_gene: TRBV2
j_gene: TRBJ1-2
CDR3aa: CAFGRRATYGYTF
CDR3nt: TGTGCCTTTGGGAGGAGGGCTACATATGGCTACACCTTC

d_gene: NA
abundance: few
v_gene: TRBV3-1
j_gene: TRBJ2-5
CDR3aa: CASSQDPVETQYF
CDR3nt: TGTGCCAGCAGCCAAGATCCCGTAGAGACCCAGTACTTC

d_gene: TRBD2
abundance: many
v_gene: TRBV28
j_gene: TRBJ2-5
CDR3aa: CASSKVRGLREETQYF
CDR3nt: TGTGCCAGCAGCAAGGTTCGGGGACTAAGGGAAGAGACCCAGTACTTC

d_gene: NA
abundance: many
v_gene: TRBV28
j_gene: TRBJ2-7
CDR3aa: CASRPTNSYEQYF
CDR3nt: TGTGCCAGCAGGCCTACTAACTCCTACGAGCAGTACTTC

d_gene: TRBD1
abundance: few
v_gene: TRBV28
j_gene: TRBJ2-7
CDR3aa: CASRKTGGSYEQYF
CDR3nt: TGTGCCAGCAGAAAGACAGGGGGGTCCTACGAGCAGTACTTC

d_gene: TRBD2
abundance: many
v_gene: TRBV28
j_gene: TRBJ2-7
CDR3aa: CASSSGLAGTSYEQYF
CDR3nt: TGTGCCAGCAGTTCGGGACTAGCGGGAACGTCCTACGAGCAGTACTTC

d_gene: TRBD1
abundance: NA
v_gene: TRBV15
j_gene: TRBJ1-1
CDR3aa: CATSSTGAGEAFF
CDR3nt: TGTGCCACCAGCAGCACAGGGGCCGGTGAAGCTTTCTTT

d_gene: NA
abundance: few
v_gene: TRBV3-1
j_gene: TRBJ1-1
CDR3aa: CASSQVSPPEAFF
CDR3nt: TGTGCCAGCAGCCAAGTCTCCCCACCAGAAGCTTTCTTT

d_gene: TRBD1
abundance: many
v_gene: TRBV6-1
j_gene: TRBJ2-5
CDR3aa: CASSGDGTGRETQYF
CDR3nt: TGTGCCAGCAGTGGCGACGGGACAGGGAGGGAGACCCAGTACTTC

d_gene: TRBD1
abundance: many
v_gene: TRBV2
j_gene: TRBJ2-7
CDR3aa: CASRSPSGQIYEQYF
CDR3nt: TGTGCCAGCAGGAGCCCCTCGGGACAGATCTACGAGCAGTACTTC

d_gene: NA
abundance: many
v_gene: TRBV15
j_gene: TRBJ1-1
CDR3aa: CATSRRGEGTEAFF
CDR3nt: TGTGCCACCAGCAGAAGGGGTGAGGGCACTGAAGCTTTCTTT

d_gene: NA
abundance: many
v_gene: TRBV6-5
j_gene: TRBJ1-1
CDR3aa: CASSYAHPGGFAEAFF
CDR3nt: TGTGCCAGCAGTTACGCACACCCCGGAGGTTTCGCTGAAGCTTTCTTT

d_gene: NA
abundance: few
v_gene: TRBV7-2
j_gene: TRBJ2-7
CDR3aa: CASSLSWPPVTYEQYF
CDR3nt: TGTGCCAGCAGCTTATCATGGCCCCCGGTGACCTACGAGCAGTACTTC

d_gene: TRBD1
abundance: many
v_gene: TRBV7-8
j_gene: TRBJ2-2
CDR3aa: CASRHDRGRAGELFF
CDR3nt: TGTGCCAGCAGACATGACAGGGGGCGAGCCGGGGAGCTGTTTTTT

d_gene: NA
abundance: few
v_gene: TRBV11-3
j_gene: TRBJ2-3
CDR3aa: CASKGVGDTQYF
CDR3nt: TGTGCCAGCAAAGGGGTTGGGGATACGCAGTATTTT

d_gene: TRBD2
abundance: NA
v_gene: TRBV4-2
j_gene: TRBJ2-2
CDR3aa: CASSQGTSTTGELFF
CDR3nt: TGTGCCAGCAGCCAAGGGACTAGTACGACCGGGGAGCTGTTTTTT

d_gene: NA
abundance: NA
v_gene: TRBV20-1
j_gene: TRBJ2-2
CDR3aa: CSARAGTANAGELFF
CDR3nt: TGCAGTGCTAGAGCAGGGACGGCGAACGCCGGGGAGCTGTTTTTT

d_gene: NA
abundance: NA
v_gene: TRBV20-1
j_gene: TRBJ1-5
CDR3aa: CSALVGSNQPQHF
CDR3nt: TGCAGTGCTTTGGTTGGGAGCAATCAGCCCCAGCATTTT

d_gene: TRBD2
abundance: many
v_gene: TRBV20-1
j_gene: TRBJ2-5
CDR3aa: CSATERGDPREETQYF
CDR3nt: TGCAGTGCTACCGAGCGGGGGGACCCGCGGGAAGAGACCCAGTACTTC

d_gene: TRBD1
abundance: few
v_gene: TRBV20-1
j_gene: TRBJ2-7
CDR3aa: CSGRDRGLEQYF
CDR3nt: TGCAGTGGCCGGGACAGGGGGCTGGAGCAGTACTTC

d_gene: TRBD1
abundance: many
v_gene: TRBV6-1
j_gene: TRBJ2-4
CDR3aa: CASRGQGWKLAKNIQYF
CDR3nt: TGTGCCAGCAGAGGACAGGGATGGAAACTAGCCAAAAACATTCAGTACTTC

d_gene: NA
abundance: many
v_gene: TRBV5-6
j_gene: TRBJ1-1
CDR3aa: CASSAGGSNTEAFF
CDR3nt: TGTGCCAGCAGCGCGGGGGGGTCGAACACTGAAGCTTTCTTT

d_gene: TRBD1
abundance: many
v_gene: TRBV6-2/TRBV6-3
j_gene: TRBJ2-7
CDR3aa: CASSQITGGGYEQYF
CDR3nt: TGTGCCAGCAGCCAAATAACAGGGGGAGGTTACGAGCAGTACTTC

d_gene: NA
abundance: few
v_gene: TRBV29-1
j_gene: TRBJ2-2
CDR3aa: CSVEGGLGGFGDKRKTNTGELFF
CDR3nt: TGCAGCGTTGAAGGAGGGTTAGGGGGTTTCGGTGACAAGAGAAAGACGAACACCGGGGAGCTGTTTTTT

d_gene: NA
abundance: NA
v_gene: TRBV7-9
j_gene: TRBJ1-2
CDR3aa: CASRGRPFDGYTF
CDR3nt: TGTGCCAGCAGGGGCAGGCCCTTTGATGGCTACACCTTC

d_gene: NA
abundance: NA
v_gene: TRBV19
j_gene: TRBJ2-4
CDR3aa: CASSTWGAKNIQYF
CDR3nt: TGTGCCAGTAGTACCTGGGGAGCCAAAAACATTCAGTACTTC

d_gene: NA
abundance: few
v_gene: TRBV6-2/TRBV6-3
j_gene: TRBJ2-1
CDR3aa: CASSERVSGATRDEQFF
CDR3nt: TGTGCCAGCAGTGAAAGGGTTTCCGGAGCGACCCGGGATGAGCAGTTCTTC

d_gene: NA
abundance: NA
v_gene: TRBV9
j_gene: TRBJ2-7
CDR3aa: CASSVQGNYEQYF
CDR3nt: TGTGCCAGCAGCGTTCAGGGGAACTACGAGCAGTACTTC

d_gene: TRBD1
abundance: NA
v_gene: TRBV5-1
j_gene: TRBJ2-7
CDR3aa: CASSTDRGHFTFEQYF
CDR3nt: TGCGCCAGCAGCACGGACAGGGGGCATTTCACCTTCGAGCAGTACTTC

d_gene: TRBD1
abundance: NA
v_gene: TRBV3-1
j_gene: TRBJ2-5
CDR3aa: CASSQARGRETQYF
CDR3nt: TGTGCCAGCAGCCAAGCCAGGGGGCGAGAGACCCAGTACTTC